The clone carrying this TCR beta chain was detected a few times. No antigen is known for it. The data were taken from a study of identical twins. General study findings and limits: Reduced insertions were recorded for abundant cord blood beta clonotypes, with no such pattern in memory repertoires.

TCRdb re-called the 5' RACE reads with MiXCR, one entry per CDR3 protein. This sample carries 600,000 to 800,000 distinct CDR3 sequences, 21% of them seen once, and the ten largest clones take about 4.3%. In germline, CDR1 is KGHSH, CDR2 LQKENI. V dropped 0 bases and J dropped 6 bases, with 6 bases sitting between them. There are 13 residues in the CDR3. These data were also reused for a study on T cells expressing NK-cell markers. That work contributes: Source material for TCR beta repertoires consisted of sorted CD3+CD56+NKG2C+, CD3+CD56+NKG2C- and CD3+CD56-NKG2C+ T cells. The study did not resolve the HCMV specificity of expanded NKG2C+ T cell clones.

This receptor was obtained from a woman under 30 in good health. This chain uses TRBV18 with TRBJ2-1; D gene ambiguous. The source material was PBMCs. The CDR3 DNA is TGTGCCAGCTCACCACCGAACAGCAATGAGCAGTTCTTC. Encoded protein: CASSPPNSNEQFF.